The T cell receptor beta chain described here comes from a study of T cell responses to AZD1222 COVID-19 vaccine. Findings of the study overall: There were mostly white British donors and more females than males, and clonal diversity was possibly underestimated. Dominant CD4 TCR responses targeted spike regions 160-218 and 743-854.

Points on this clone: Its specificity is unknown.

Trimming took off 5 bases at V and 1 base at J, with 8 bases between the two ends. Germline V lookup: CDR1 SQVTM, CDR2 ANQGSEA. The CDR3 covers 12 residues. Sequenced by immunoSEQ multiplex PCR; TCRdb stores in-frame clones only, minus some. Of about 63,000 clones in the sample, 85% to 90% were seen once. V usage is TRBV29-1 and J usage is TRBJ1-1; D call uncertain. The source of this sequence is an adult in good health. The sequenced sample was peripheral blood, obtained on day 0 of AZD1222 vaccination. CDR3 in amino acids: CSVLWGNTEAFF. In nucleotides, the CDR3 is TGCAGCGTTCTCTGGGGGAACACTGAAGCTTTCTTT.